The 8 T cell receptor beta chains below all came from one sample that was sequenced in a study of cytomegalovirus exposure and HLA in healthy donors. PCR involved 60 Vbeta and 13 Jbeta primers. The method was immunoSEQ multiplex PCR; TCRdb's version includes in-frame clones alone and lacks a portion of them. This table holds 150,000 to 200,000 clones, about four fifths found once. The sequenced sample consisted of PBMCs. These receptors all stem from a man aged 18 to 30 in good health and CMV-seronegative.

The chain combines TRBV5-6 with TRBJ1-4, with D possibly matching TRBD1 (6 bases). There are 14 residues in the CDR3. Germline CDR1 and CDR2: SGHDT and YYEEEE. V was trimmed by 0 bases and J by 8 bases, leaving 11 bases between them. The CDR3 nucleotides are TGTGCCAGCAGCTTGGTGGGGGCGCGGGAAAAACTGTTTTTT. Its protein product is CASSLVGAREKLFF.

The V gene is TRBV7-6, the J gene TRBJ1-3, with D possibly matching TRBD1 (5 bases). Germline loops: CDR1 SGHVS, CDR2 FNYEAQ. Trimming removed 0 bases from V and 0 bases from J, with 9 bases in between. The CDR3 is 16 amino acids. The CDR3 DNA follows: TGTGCCAGCAGCTTAGCCGGGGGGAGCTCTGGAAACACCATATATTTT. Its protein product is CASSLAGGSSGNTIYF.

A few counts support this clone. The chain has TRBV7-9 and TRBJ2-6; 9 positions match TRBD1. Germline V gives CDR1 SEHNR, CDR2 FQNEAQ (reference sequence). This CDR3 has 18 amino acids. Trimming cost V 2 bases and J 0 bases; bases outside gene matches: 5. The CDR3 DNA reads TGTGCCAGCAGCTTACTACAGGGGGCACGCTCTGGGGCCAACGTCCTGACTTTC. Its protein is CASSLLQGARSGANVLTF.

This sequence joins TRBV6-4 and TRBJ1-2; D may be TRBD1 (5 bases). The CDR3 has 15 residues. Germline CDR1 MRHNA, CDR2 SNTAGT. V shed 5 bases and J shed 0 bases, with 13 bases lying between them. CDR3 loop: CASSSDSQTNYGYTF. The CDR3 bases are TGTGCCAGCAGTTCAGACAGCCAAACTAACTATGGCTACACCTTC.

This clone showed up just once. The chain employs TRBV27 and TRBJ1-5; tentative D call: TRBD1 (5 bases). The CDR3 sequence is 14 residues long. Germline V CDR1 and CDR2: MNHEY, SMNVEV (reference sequence). Trimming removed 8 bases at V and 2 bases at J, with 13 bases between. CDR3 in DNA: TGTGCCAGCGGTTGGGGGGTCGGCAATCAGCCCCAGCATTTT. This translates into CASGWGVGNQPQHF.

The chain couples TRBV11-1 to TRBJ2-1, with 14 bases aligning to TRBD2. The ends lost 6 bases at V and 7 bases at J; junction bases unmatched: 5. The CDR3 loop spans 15 amino acids. Germline lookup yields CDR1 SGHAT and CDR2 FQDESV (reference sequence). CDR3 DNA: TGTGCCAGCAGGACCGGGACTAGCGGGAGTAATGAGCAGTTCTTC. This codes for CASRTGTSGSNEQFF.

This clone was picked up one time. CDR3 coding DNA: TGTGCCAGCAGCTTAACTTACCCAGCGGGAGTGGGGACCGGGGAGCTGTTTTTT. Translation: CASSLTYPAGVGTGELFF. The chain uses TRBV7-6 and TRBJ2-2, with 8 positions matching TRBD2. CDR3 length equals 18 residues. V dropped 2 bases and J dropped 5; count of bases not matched to a gene: 13. CDR1 is SGHVS, CDR2 FNYEAQ, per germline.

This clone has only a few counts. This sample includes further DNA sequences coding for the same CDR3. V gene TRBV6-5 combines with J gene TRBJ2-7, with a possible D match to TRBD2 (5 bases). This CDR3 has 13 residues. V was cut by 0 bases and J by 4 bases, with 7 bases left in between. Germline lookup yields CDR1 MNHEY and CDR2 SVGAGI. The CDR3 sequence: CASSYSRGYEQYF. For the CDR3, the DNA is TGTGCCAGCAGTTACTCGAGAGGGTACGAGCAGTACTTC.